The next 6 T cell receptor beta chains were all read from a single sample in a study of spatial heterogeneity in lung cancer. TCRdb re-called the 5' RACE reads through MiXCR, storing one row per CDR3 protein. The sample consists of almost 7,500 distinct CDR3 sequences, 13% to 15% of them appearing once. Antigens of these TCRs are unknown. Notes on the study in general: Counts of expanded alpha and beta TCRs within tumors tracked the tumor nonsynonymous mutation count.

The sample's time point: sample taken at primary tumor resection. The sample in question was lung tumor tissue, obtained at surgery. Source of these receptors: a female donor with early-stage non-small cell lung cancer.

This clonotype is classed as medium-sized. Being off target in a library aimed at alpha chains, this beta chain has a size of little meaning. This sequence joins TRBV7-9 and TRBJ2-2; a weak D match, TRBD2 (5 bases). Germline loops: CDR1 SEHNR, CDR2 FQNEAQ (reference sequence). The V end was cut by 5 bases, the J end by 4 bases, with 23 bases between. The CDR3 extends over 18 amino acids. The CDR3 is CASSDARRTRVSTGELFF. The DNA of the CDR3 is TGTGCCAGCAGCGACGCCCGGAGGACGAGAGTGAGCACCGGGGAGCTGTTTTTT.

A note on this clonotype: The size of this beta chain means little, since it is a stray read in a library made for alpha chains. The chain carries TRBV7-6 and TRBJ1-2, with D maybe TRBD1 (5 bases). The CDR3 extends over 14 amino acids. Germline loops: CDR1 SGHVS, CDR2 FNYEAQ. V shed 1 base and J shed 2 bases, with 8 bases lying between them. In nucleotides, the CDR3 is TGTGCCAGCAGCTTAGGGCCAGGGAACTATGGCTACACCTTC. It encodes CASSLGPGNYGYTF.

Many counts were recorded for this clonotype. The germline gene is not matched at one end of the junction; a read error may be the cause. As an off-target read in a library built for alpha chains, this beta chain has a frequency of little significance. This sequence joins TRBV6-5 and TRBJ2-1; D call uncertain. This CDR3 is built from 12 residues. Germline V lookup: CDR1 MNHEY, CDR2 SVGAGI. The CDR3 DNA sequence: TGTGCCAGCAGCCGCTCCAACAATGAGCAGTTCTTC. Its protein is CASSRSNNEQFF.

This clonotype is judged medium-sized. Because the library targeted alpha chains, this beta chain is an off-target read whose size means little. V gene TRBV12-3 or TRBV12-4 combines with J gene TRBJ1-2, with TRBD1 matching 7 bases. The CDR3 extends over 16 amino acids. The V gene end was trimmed by 5 bases and the J gene end by 3 bases; junction bases not matched to a gene: 12. CDR3 nucleotides: TGTGCCAGCAGTGGTTGGACAGGCCCCCAGGACTATGGCTACACCTTC. Residues: CASSGWTGPQDYGYTF.

This clonotype was seen repeatedly, ten times or more. A library prepared for alpha chains yielded this beta chain as an off-target read; its size is of little meaning. J is TRBJ2-5 and V is TRBV5-4, with 8 bases matching TRBD2. The trim removed 0 bases at V and 5 bases at J, leaving 9 bases unmatched. The CDR3 totals 16 residues. Germline V gives CDR1 SGHNT, CDR2 YYREEE (reference sequence). CDR3 nucleotide sequence: TGTGCCAGCAGCTTGGACGGGGGGGCCGGGGGTGAGACCCAGTACTTC. Protein product: CASSLDGGAGGETQYF.

As to this clonotype: Since it is a stray read in a library aimed at alpha chains, this beta chain has a size that is not meaningful. This chain connects TRBV2 to TRBJ1-3; D not resolved. The V end was cut by 5 bases, the J end by 0 bases, with 8 bases between. Per the germline V gene, CDR1 is SNHLY and CDR2 is FYNNEI. This CDR3 is 14 amino acids long. Written as DNA, the CDR3 is TGTGCCAGCAGTCCATGGGGCTCTGGAAACACCATATATTTT. Translation: CASSPWGSGNTIYF.